Below are 16 T cell receptor beta chains sequenced from a single sample in a study of monozygotic twins with inflammatory bowel disease. Reanalyzing the 5' RACE reads, TCRdb keeps one entry per CDR3 protein, without DNA. The table for this sample gives tens of thousands of distinct CDR3 sequences. Sequenced: blood. The receptors were gathered from a human donor with ulcerative colitis or Crohn's disease, or a healthy co-twin of an affected twin (not recorded which).

This chain connects TRBV11-2 to TRBJ2-5; TCRdb selects TRBD1, and the lack of DNA leaves this call unchecked. Germline V gives CDR1 SGHAT, CDR2 FQNNGV. This CDR3 has 14 residues. The CDR3 sequence: CASSLEVGRRAQYF.

This rearrangement joins TRBV12-5 to TRBJ2-3; the TCRdb call, TRBD1, lacks DNA for checking. The germline V gene has CDR1 LGHNT and CDR2 FRNRAP. The CDR3 totals 14 residues. The CDR3 spells CASGTDRSTDTQYF.

V gene TRBV24-1 combines with J gene TRBJ2-5; TCRdb designates TRBD1, a call that cannot be tested without DNA. The germline CDR1 and CDR2 sequences are KGHDR and SFDVKD. The CDR3 is 15 residues long. This CDR3 reads CATSGGGGRKETQYF.

The V and J genes are TRBV11-2 and TRBJ1-1; the D call of TRBD1 rests on TCRdb alone, since no DNA is present to check it. Germline CDR1 reads SGHAT; CDR2 reads FQNNGV. The CDR3 is 16 amino acids. The CDR3 sequence is CASSLHGAGMNTEAFF.

The chain is built from TRBV3-1 and TRBJ2-3; lacking DNA, the TRBD1 call made by TCRdb goes unchecked. The CDR3 covers 16 residues. CDR1 is LGHDT and CDR2 is YNNKEL in the germline V gene (reference sequence). CDR3 amino acids: CASSQGQGASRGTQYF.

The chain recombines TRBV20-1 with TRBJ1-2; the TCRdb D gene call, TRBD1, has no DNA to confirm it. CDR1 DFQATT and CDR2 SNEGSKA come from the germline V gene (reference sequence). The CDR3 is 15 residues long. CDR3 amino acids: CSASPSTGGIDGYTF.

This sequence joins TRBV5-1 and TRBJ2-3; absent DNA, TCRdb's TRBD2 call cannot be checked. The germline gives CDR1 SGHRS, CDR2 YFSETQ. This CDR3 has 12 residues. CDR3 sequence reads: CASRLASDTQYF. Combining the CDR3 with reference TRBV5-1 and TRBJ2-3 gives the whole variable domain KAGVTQTPRYLIKTRGQQVTLSCSPISGHRSVSWYQQTPGQGLQFLFEYFSETQRNKGNFPGRFSGRQFSNSRSEMNVSTLELGDSALYLCASRLASDTQYFGPGTRLTVL.

The chain has TRBV2 and TRBJ1-6. This CDR3 is 15 amino acids long. Looked up from germline, CDR1 is SNHLY and CDR2 is FYNNEI. The CDR3 sequence: CASSEMVGNNSPLHF.

This chain connects TRBV5-1 to TRBJ2-1. CDR3 size: 12 residues. The germline V gene has CDR1 SGHRS and CDR2 YFSETQ. The CDR3 region is CASSQEGYEQFF.

The chain couples TRBV4-1 to TRBJ2-3; the TCRdb call, TRBD2, lacks DNA for checking. CDR1 MGHRA and CDR2 YSYEKL come from the germline V gene. The CDR3 contains 16 residues. Here the CDR3 reads CASSQGASGGTDTQYF.

CDR3 residues: CASFAGSYNEQFF. V and J are TRBV12-3 or TRBV12-4 and TRBJ2-1. This CDR3 has 13 amino acids.

The chain uses TRBV7-6 and TRBJ2-2; TCRdb designates TRBD1, a call that cannot be tested without DNA. Germline lookup yields CDR1 SGHVS and CDR2 FNYEAQ. The CDR3 totals 17 residues. CDR3 sequence: CVSSLEATGRSTGELFF.

V and J are TRBV5-1 and TRBJ2-4; the D call from TCRdb, TRBD1, cannot be confirmed without DNA. Germline values: CDR1 SGHRS, CDR2 YFSETQ. The CDR3 extends over 15 amino acids. The CDR3 loop reads CASSSGQGDKNIQYF. The variable domain in full, completed from reference TRBV5-1 and TRBJ2-4, reads KAGVTQTPRYLIKTRGQQVTLSCSPISGHRSVSWYQQTPGQGLQFLFEYFSETQRNKGNFPGRFSGRQFSNSRSEMNVSTLELGDSALYLCASSSGQGDKNIQYFGAGTRLSVL.

The V gene is TRBV5-1, the J gene TRBJ1-4. This CDR3 has 13 residues. The germline gives CDR1 SGHRS, CDR2 YFSETQ. The CDR3 sequence is CASTPATNEKLFF.

The rearrangement joins TRBV7-6 to TRBJ2-7. Per the germline V gene, CDR1 is SGHVS and CDR2 is FNYEAQ. The CDR3 has 15 amino acids. CDR3 residues: CASSLTGSTTYEQYF. The whole variable domain, remainder taken from reference TRBV7-6 and TRBJ2-7, is GAGVSQSPRYKVTKRGQDVALRCDPISGHVSLYWYRQALGQGPEFLTYFNYEAQQDKSGLPNDRFSAERPEGSISTLTIQRTEQRDSAMYRCASSLTGSTTYEQYFGPGTRLTVT.

The J gene is TRBJ1-5, the V gene TRBV2. The CDR3 is 14 residues long. Germline CDR1 and CDR2: SNHLY and FYNNEI. The CDR3: CASRGLVSNQPQHF.